This entry lists 17 T cell receptor beta chains sequenced from one sample in a study of Ad26.COV2.S vaccination and SARS-CoV-2 variants (dated by TCRdb to about 2021). Explained via the paper, the treatment or condition label denotes: some 20 received Ad26.COV2.S at low or high dose, single or two shots; roughly five received placebo; per-sample allocation not given. For vaccine and placebo recipients, repertoires were sequenced using samples collected on day 63 after the first injection. The method was the immunoSEQ multiplex PCR assay. The table comes from immuneACCESS by way of TCRdb, which keeps in-frame sequences with V and J called. Part of the clones is missing from these tables; in studies checked, under half for an unresolved V gene and the rest for unknown reasons. This sample lists 350,000 to 450,000 clones; about nine tenths were detected once. Around 1.7% of the sample is taken by the ten largest.

The input for sequencing was peripheral blood, taken in a trial of Ad26.COV2.S vaccine versus placebo. The receptor set was obtained from a person between 18 and 59 years old who received the Ad26.COV2.S COVID-19 vaccine or a placebo.

The CDR3 is CASSFGQGIEAFF. CDR3 nucleotide sequence: TGTGCCAGCAGCTTCGGACAGGGGATTGAAGCTTTCTTT. The gene calls are TRBV7-2 and TRBJ1-1; 9 bases map to TRBD1. The CDR3 is 13 amino acids. With V trimmed by 3 bases and J by 7 bases, 3 bases remained unmatched. CDR1 SGHTA and CDR2 FQGNSA come from the germline V gene.

The rearrangement uses TRBV7-2 and TRBJ1-2; D ambiguous. The CDR3 extends over 11 amino acids. Germline V gene lookup returns CDR1 SGHTA and CDR2 FQGNSA. Trimming removed 3 bases at V and 5 bases at J, with 4 bases between. CDR3 protein: CASSLRYGYTF. DNA of the CDR3: TGTGCCAGCAGCTTGCGTTATGGCTACACCTTC. The variable domain in full, completed from reference TRBV7-2 and TRBJ1-2, reads GAGVSQSPSNKVTEKGKDVELRCDPISGHTALYWYRQSLGQGLEFLIYFQGNSAPDKSGLPSDRFSAERTGGSVSTLTIQRTQQEDSAVYLCASSLRYGYTFGSGTRLTVV.

This sequence joins TRBV30 and TRBJ1-2, with no clear D. V dropped 3 bases and J dropped 4 bases, with 9 bases sitting between them. The CDR3 spans 12 residues. The germline CDR1 and CDR2 sequences are GTSNPN and SVGIG (reference sequence). The CDR3 sequence: CAWRGAVYGYTF. Written as DNA, the CDR3 is TGTGCCTGGAGGGGCGCGGTCTATGGCTACACCTTC.

This chain connects TRBV5-6 to TRBJ1-5, with D maybe TRBD1 (5 bases). The CDR3 has 12 residues. V lost 4 bases to trimming and J lost 10 bases, with 12 bases between them. CDR1 is SGHDT and CDR2 is YYEEEE in the germline V gene. The CDR3 reads CASSAGHRPQHF. The CDR3 DNA follows: TGTGCCAGCAGCGCGGGGCACCGACCCCAGCATTTT.

The rearrangement joins TRBV24-1 to TRBJ1-1; perhaps TRBD1 as D (6 bases). With 9 bases removed from V and 3 bases from J, the gap between germline ends came to 13 bases. The CDR3 spans 13 residues. Looked up from germline, CDR1 is KGHDR and CDR2 is SFDVKD. For the CDR3, the DNA is TGTGCCACCCGATTAAGGGGGGACACTGAAGCTTTCTTT. This translates into CATRLRGDTEAFF.

CDR3 residues: CASSTQGLQETQYF. CDR3 nucleotide sequence: TGCGCCAGCAGCACACAGGGCCTACAAGAGACCCAGTACTTC. The genes are TRBV5-1 and TRBJ2-5, with a tentative D call TRBD1 (6 bases). CDR1 is SGHRS, CDR2 YFSETQ, per germline. The CDR3 loop spans 14 amino acids. The ends were cut back, 4 bases at V and 2 bases at J, with 12 bases in the middle. Combining the CDR3 with reference TRBV5-1 and TRBJ2-5 gives the whole variable domain KAGVTQTPRYLIKTRGQQVTLSCSPISGHRSVSWYQQTPGQGLQFLFEYFSETQRNKGNFPGRFSGRQFSNSRSEMNVSTLELGDSALYLCASSTQGLQETQYFGPGTRLLVL.

The V gene is TRBV6-2 or TRBV6-3, the J gene TRBJ2-4, with 7 nucleotides matching TRBD1. Germline values: CDR1 MNHEY, CDR2 SVGEGT. The ends lost 0 bases at V and 0 bases at J; junction bases unmatched: 17. The CDR3 is 21 amino acids. Written as DNA, the CDR3 is TGTGCCAGCAGTTACTCGAAACAGGGGCCAATAGCCGAACTAGCCAAAAACATTCAGTACTTC. Amino acids: CASSYSKQGPIAELAKNIQYF.

The chain couples TRBV9 to TRBJ1-4, with TRBD1 as a possible D gene (5 bases). V was cut by 4 bases and J by 7 bases, with 20 bases left in between. The CDR3 is 16 residues long. CDR1 SGDLS and CDR2 YYNGEE come from the germline V gene. The CDR3 protein is CASSPWMGQGGEKLFF. CDR3 DNA sequence: TGTGCCAGCAGCCCCTGGATGGGGCAGGGCGGTGAAAAACTGTTTTTT.

The chain employs TRBV28 and TRBJ1-2; 11 bases map to TRBD1. Germline assignment: CDR1 MDHEN and CDR2 SYDVKM. V shed 10 bases, J shed 5 bases, and the junction held 6 bases outside the gene matches. This CDR3 region has 13 residues. The CDR3 reads CAIGTGGGYGYTF. CDR3 nucleotides: TGTGCCATCGGGACAGGGGGAGGGTATGGCTACACCTTC.

The rearrangement uses TRBV6-5 and TRBJ1-2; TRBD1 aligns across 7 bases. The V gene's germline CDR1 is MNHEY and CDR2 SVGAGI. The CDR3 sequence is 12 residues long. The V gene end was trimmed by 6 bases and the J gene end by 8 bases; junction bases not matched to a gene: 6. CDR3 protein: CASSYQGEGYTF. The CDR3 region has the DNA TGTGCCAGCAGCTATCAGGGGGAGGGCTACACCTTC.

V is TRBV5-1 and J is TRBJ2-3, with 12 bases matching TRBD2. Germline V gene sequence: CDR1 SGHRS, CDR2 YFSETQ. V trimming: 2 bases; J trimming: 2 bases; junction bases outside the gene matches: 3. The CDR3 runs to 16 residues. The CDR3 nucleotides are TGCGCCAGCAGCTTCTCTAGCGGGGGGGTCACAGATACGCAGTATTTT. Amino acid sequence: CASSFSSGGVTDTQYF.

The genes are TRBV7-2 and TRBJ1-1; D is unresolved. The CDR3 is made up of 13 amino acids. Germline CDR1 reads SGHTA; CDR2 reads FQGNSA. The ends were cut back, 3 bases at V and 0 bases at J, with 5 bases in the middle. The CDR3 spells CASSFGMNTEAFF. The CDR3 DNA reads TGTGCCAGCAGCTTCGGGATGAACACTGAAGCTTTCTTT.

In this sample, this clone turned up once. The CDR3, as DNA: TGTGCCATCAGTGGCCCCTCCGGTAAGCGGGGGATCTCCTACGAGCAGTACTTC. It specifies CAISGPSGKRGISYEQYF. The chain uses TRBV10-3 and TRBJ2-7; 8 nucleotides match TRBD2. Unmatched junction bases numbered 14, after V lost 4 bases and J lost 0 bases. Per germline, CDR1 ENHRY and CDR2 SYGVKD. The CDR3 runs 18 residues.

This clone was seen a single time. This rearrangement joins TRBV7-2 to TRBJ2-7, with D possibly being TRBD1 (6 bases). Deletions cut 3 bases from V and 0 bases from J, with 12 bases between. CDR3 length: 15 amino acids. CDR1 is SGHTA, CDR2 FQGNSA, per germline. The CDR3 reads CASSFHGQSSYEQYF. In nucleotides, the CDR3 is TGTGCCAGCAGCTTCCACGGACAGAGCTCCTACGAGCAGTACTTC.

This clone was seen just once. The V gene is TRBV11-2, the J gene TRBJ2-1; D remains unclear. This CDR3 contains 15 residues. The V and J ends lost 5 bases and 3 bases respectively, with 14 bases between them. Germline CDR1 reads SGHAT; CDR2 reads FQNNGV. CDR3 in DNA: TGTGCCAGCAGCCCCGTTAGGCCACTCTACAATGAGCAGTTCTTC. Its protein product is CASSPVRPLYNEQFF.

This chain links TRBV15 with TRBJ1-5; 9 bases are shared with TRBD1. This CDR3 region has 17 residues. Germline trimming cut 1 base from V and 4 bases from J; bases unmatched to any gene: 8. Germline V lookup: CDR1 LNHNV, CDR2 YYDKDF (reference sequence). CDR3 in amino acids: CATSRAGTGRVNQPQHF. CDR3 DNA sequence: TGTGCCACCAGCAGAGCAGGGACAGGGAGGGTTAATCAGCCCCAGCATTTT.

The CDR3 nucleotides read TGTGCCACCAGTGATGCGGCTAGTCCCGGGGAGCTGTTTTTT. Translated: CATSDAASPGELFF. V usage is TRBV24-1 and J usage is TRBJ2-2; D gene unclear. The germline V and J ends were trimmed by 3 bases and 6 bases, with 10 bases remaining between them. Germline values: CDR1 KGHDR, CDR2 SFDVKD. CDR3 length: 14 residues.